Following are 4 T cell receptor beta chains from one sample sequenced in a study of cytomegalovirus exposure and HLA in healthy donors. The PCR used 60 Vbeta and 13 Jbeta primers. Profiled with immunoSEQ multiplex PCR; TCRdb holds only in-frame clones, not every one. Among about 160,000 clones listed, approximately 78% were seen once. The sample was PBMCs. The source is a woman in her forties in good health and CMV-seronegative.

This clone was detected a few times. The rearrangement links TRBV6-6 to TRBJ2-7; 10 bases line up with TRBD2. This CDR3 is built from 12 residues. Germline-derived CDR1 and CDR2 are MNHNY and SVGAGI (reference sequence). V was pared by 7 bases and J by 6 bases, with 3 bases of the junction left unmatched. This CDR3 is CASTAGGLEQYF. CDR3 nucleotides: TGTGCCAGCACAGCGGGGGGGCTCGAGCAGTACTTC.

In the case of this clone: At one of its ends the junction is not consistent with the germline gene, which may arise from a read error. The chain uses TRBV7-9 and TRBJ2-3, with no clear D. Germline V gene data show CDR1 as SEHNR and CDR2 as FQNEAQ (reference sequence). There are 12 residues in the CDR3. The CDR3 nucleotides are TGTTCCAGCAGCTCTCAACTCGATACGCAGTATTTT. This translates into CSSSSQLDTQYF. Combining the CDR3 with reference TRBV7-9 and TRBJ2-3 gives the whole variable domain DTGVSQNPRHKITKRGQNVTFRCDPISEHNRLYWYRQTLGQGPEFLTYFQNEAQLEKSRLLSDRFSAERPKGSFSTLEIQRTEQGDSAMYLCSSSSQLDTQYFGPGTRLTVL.

The DNA for the CDR3 is TGTGCCAGCAGCTATAATTCGGGTCCGAATTCACCCCTCCACTTT. Translating it yields CASSYNSGPNSPLHF. The chain links TRBV7-9 to TRBJ1-6, with D hard to call. V was trimmed by 4 bases and J by 7 bases, leaving 14 bases between them. Germline values: CDR1 SEHNR, CDR2 FQNEAQ (reference sequence). This CDR3 spans 15 amino acids.

The rearrangement joins TRBV5-1 to TRBJ1-4, with D possibly TRBD1 on 5 matching bases. The germline CDR1 and CDR2 sequences are SGHRS and YFSETQ. Trimming left V 0 bases short and J 8 bases short, with 14 bases between. CDR3 length: 15 residues. In DNA form, the CDR3 reads TGCGCCAGCAGCTTGGCCTCGGGCGGGGGAGAAAAACTGTTTTTT. This sequence encodes CASSLASGGGEKLFF. The full variable domain, in which reference TRBV5-1 and TRBJ1-4 provide the parts outside the CDR3, is KAGVTQTPRYLIKTRGQQVTLSCSPISGHRSVSWYQQTPGQGLQFLFEYFSETQRNKGNFPGRFSGRQFSNSRSEMNVSTLELGDSALYLCASSLASGGGEKLFFGSGTQLSVL.